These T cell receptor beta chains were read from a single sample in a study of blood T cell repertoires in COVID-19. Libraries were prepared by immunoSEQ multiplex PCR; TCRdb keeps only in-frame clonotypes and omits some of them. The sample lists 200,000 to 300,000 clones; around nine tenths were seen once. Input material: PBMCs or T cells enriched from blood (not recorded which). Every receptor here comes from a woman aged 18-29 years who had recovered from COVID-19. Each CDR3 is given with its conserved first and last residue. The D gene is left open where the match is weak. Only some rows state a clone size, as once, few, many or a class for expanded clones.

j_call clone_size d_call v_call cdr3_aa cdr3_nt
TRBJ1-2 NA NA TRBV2 CASRARQVAARPGYTF TGTGCCAGCAGGGCCAGGCAAGTCGCAGCCCGCCCTGGCTACACCTTC
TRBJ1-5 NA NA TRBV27 CASSPSRERSNQPQHF TGTGCCAGCAGTCCCTCCAGAGAGCGAAGCAATCAGCCCCAGCATTTT
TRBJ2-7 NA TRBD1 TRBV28 CASSGTGVYEQYF TGTGCCAGCAGTGGGACAGGAGTTTACGAGCAGTACTTC
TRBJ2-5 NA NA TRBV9 CASTLREAPQETQYF TGTGCCAGCACCCTTAGGGAGGCACCCCAAGAGACCCAGTACTTC
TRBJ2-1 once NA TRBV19 CASAPLALRASEQFF TGTGCCAGTGCCCCCCTAGCTCTACGGGCCTCTGAGCAGTTCTTC
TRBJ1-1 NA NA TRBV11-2 CASSLVPPQIEAFF TGTGCCAGCAGCTTAGTTCCCCCACAAATTGAAGCTTTCTTT
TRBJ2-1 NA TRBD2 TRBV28 CASSLGGLAGAYNEQFF TGTGCCAGCAGTTTGGGGGGACTAGCGGGAGCATACAATGAGCAGTTCTTC
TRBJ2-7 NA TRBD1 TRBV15 CATSRGKGQTYEQYF TGTGCCACCAGCAGAGGGAAGGGACAGACCTACGAGCAGTACTTC
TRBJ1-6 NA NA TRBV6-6 CASSYRGKDSPLHF TGTGCCAGCAGTTATCGGGGTAAAGATTCACCCCTCCACTTT
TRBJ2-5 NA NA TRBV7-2 CASSFGGRIETQYF TGTGCCAGCAGCTTTGGGGGCCGTATTGAGACCCAGTACTTC
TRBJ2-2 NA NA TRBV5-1 CASSPGDSGTGELFF TGCGCCAGCAGCCCGGGAGACAGCGGCACCGGGGAGCTGTTTTTT
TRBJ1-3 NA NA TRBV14 CASSYGTTIYF TGTGCCAGCAGCTACGGTACCACCATATATTTT
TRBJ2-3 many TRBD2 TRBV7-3 CASSSSLAGGGDTQYF TGTGCCAGCAGCTCCTCACTAGCGGGAGGAGGGGATACGCAGTATTTT
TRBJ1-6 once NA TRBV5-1 CASSLEQAYNSPLHF TGCGCCAGCAGCTTGGAACAGGCATATAATTCACCCCTCCACTTT
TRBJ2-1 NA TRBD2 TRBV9 CASSVDSAGGPYAYNEQFF TGTGCCAGCAGCGTAGATAGTGCGGGGGGGCCTTACGCCTACAATGAGCAGTTCTTC
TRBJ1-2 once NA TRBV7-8 CASSLVSWGRSGYTF TGTGCCAGCAGCTTAGTATCTTGGGGGCGCTCGGGCTACACCTTC
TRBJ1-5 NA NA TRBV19 CASNTGQASNQPQHF TGTGCCAGTAATACAGGGCAGGCGAGCAATCAGCCCCAGCATTTT
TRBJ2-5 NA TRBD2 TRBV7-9 CASRSPGGIETQYF TGTGCCAGCCGTTCTCCGGGAGGAATAGAGACCCAGTACTTC
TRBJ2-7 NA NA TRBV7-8 CASSFRTEPYEQYF TGTGCCAGCAGCTTCCGGACAGAACCCTACGAGCAGTACTTC
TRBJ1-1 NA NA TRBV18 CASSLRTAPNTEAFF TGTGCCAGCTCACTACGGACAGCGCCGAACACTGAAGCTTTCTTT
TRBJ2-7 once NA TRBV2 CASLVKPAEQYF TGTGCCAGCCTAGTTAAGCCCGCCGAGCAGTACTTC
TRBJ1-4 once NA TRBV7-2 CASKSETANEKLFF TGTGCCTCTAAGTCGGAGACAGCTAATGAAAAACTGTTTTTT
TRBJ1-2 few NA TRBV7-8 CASSLAPWQGQIGYTF TGTGCCAGCAGCTTAGCCCCCTGGCAGGGGCAAATTGGCTACACCTTC
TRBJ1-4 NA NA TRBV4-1 CASGLFDARREKLFF TGCGCCAGCGGGTTATTCGATGCACGTAGGGAGAAACTGTTTTTT
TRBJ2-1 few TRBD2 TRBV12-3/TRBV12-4 CASRWTSDEQFF TGTGCCAGCAGGTGGACTAGCGATGAGCAGTTCTTC
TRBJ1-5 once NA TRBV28 CASSLVATGQQPQHF TGTGCCAGCAGTTTAGTCGCGACAGGACAACAGCCCCAGCATTTT
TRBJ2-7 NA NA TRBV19 CASSMPPGRNYEQYF TGTGCCAGTAGTATGCCCCCGGGTCGGAACTACGAGCAGTACTTC
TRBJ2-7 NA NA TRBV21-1 CASSPQRTGGAYEQYF TGTGCCAGCTCCCCACAAAGGACAGGGGGAGCCTACGAGCAGTACTTC
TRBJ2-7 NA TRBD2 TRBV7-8 CASSSGLAGAYEQYF TGTGCCAGCAGCTCCGGACTAGCGGGAGCCTACGAGCAGTACTTC
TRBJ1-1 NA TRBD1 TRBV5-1 CASSPAGGNTEAFF TGCGCCAGCAGCCCCGCAGGGGGGAACACTGAAGCTTTCTTT
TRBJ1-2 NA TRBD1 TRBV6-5 CASSSPGTVYGYTF TGTGCCAGCAGTTCTCCTGGGACAGTCTATGGCTACACCTTC
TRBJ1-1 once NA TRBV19 CASSINPQNTEAFF TGTGCCAGTAGTATTAATCCACAGAACACTGAAGCTTTCTTT
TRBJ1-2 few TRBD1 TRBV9 CASSFGQESPYGYTF TGTGCCAGCAGCTTCGGACAGGAGAGTCCCTATGGCTACACCTTC
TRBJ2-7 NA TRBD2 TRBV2 CASSLSLTSGVIYEQYF TGTGCCAGCAGTTTATCTTTGACTAGCGGCGTAATCTACGAGCAGTACTTC
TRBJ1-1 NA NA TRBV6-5 CASSHIWGGSTEAFF TGTGCCAGCAGTCACATCTGGGGGGGGAGTACTGAAGCTTTCTTT
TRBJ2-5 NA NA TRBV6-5 CASSPGVNQETQYF TGTGCCAGCAGCCCCGGGGTAAATCAAGAGACCCAGTACTTC
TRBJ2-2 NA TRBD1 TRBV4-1 CASSQAPVRRTGSKGGGELFF TGCGCCAGCAGCCAAGCGCCCGTCCGCCGGACAGGCTCCAAAGGCGGCGGGGAGCTGTTTTTT
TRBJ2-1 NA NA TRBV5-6 CASSLVIAEIIYNEQFF TGTGCCAGCAGCTTGGTAATAGCGGAGATAATTTACAATGAGCAGTTCTTC
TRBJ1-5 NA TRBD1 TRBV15 CATSYSGQLNQPQHF TGTGCCACCAGCTACTCGGGACAGCTCAATCAGCCCCAGCATTTT
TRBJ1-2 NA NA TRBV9 CASSVGQGSYGYTF TGTGCCAGCAGCGTAGGGCAGGGAAGCTATGGCTACACCTTC
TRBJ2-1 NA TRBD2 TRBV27 CASSLYGASGLYNEQFF TGTGCCAGCAGTTTATACGGGGCTAGCGGGCTTTACAATGAGCAGTTCTTC